The 17 T cell receptor beta chains given below trace back to one sample, sequenced in a study of T cell clonotyping in hematopoietic cell transplantation. TCRdb keeps only in-frame clones here, not all; method: immunoSEQ multiplex PCR. The sample includes approximately 39,000 clones, roughly 94% of them seen just once. Time point here: recipient sample about 28 days before transplant, after cytoreduction. The sequences come from peripheral blood mononuclear cells, collected before stem cell transplant. The receptors were gathered from a middle-aged man with chronic myeloid leukemia. Some clones in this sample may be carry-over from other donors' samples.

The chain has TRBV28 and TRBJ2-6; D remains ambiguous. The CDR3 runs 16 residues. Germline V gene sequence: CDR1 MDHEN, CDR2 SYDVKM. V lost 2 bases and J lost 0, with 8 bases in between. The CDR3 reads CASSLAAFSGANVLTF. The DNA of the CDR3 is TGTGCCAGCAGTTTAGCGGCATTCTCTGGGGCCAACGTCCTGACTTTC.

The genes are TRBV7-2 and TRBJ2-1; no clear D. V lost 4 bases and J lost 5, with 9 bases in between. CDR1 SGHTA and CDR2 FQGNSA come from the germline V gene. There are 13 residues in the CDR3. Here the CDR3 DNA reads TGTGCCAGCAGCTGGCCCTGGGACAATGAGCAGTTCTTC. This sequence encodes CASSWPWDNEQFF.

The chain couples TRBV6-5 to TRBJ1-1; D remains unclear. The CDR3 covers 12 residues. V lost 3 bases and J 5 bases, leaving 7 bases between the germline ends. Looked up from germline, CDR1 is MNHEY and CDR2 is SVGAGI. The DNA for the CDR3 is TGTGCCAGCAGTTATGACCGAACTGAAGCTTTCTTT. It encodes CASSYDRTEAFF.

The chain carries TRBV7-3 and TRBJ1-6; 9 positions match TRBD1. This CDR3 is 16 amino acids long. Germline V gene lookup returns CDR1 SGHTA and CDR2 FQGTGA. The ends lost 6 bases at V and 6 bases at J; junction bases unmatched: 9. The CDR3, as DNA: TGTGCCAGCAGTCTACAGGGGGCAAGAAGTAATTCACCCCTCCACTTT. This gives the protein CASSLQGARSNSPLHF.

This clone was detected only once. The rearrangement joins TRBV29-1 to TRBJ2-3, with 7 positions matching TRBD2. Trimming removed 6 bases from V and 4 bases from J; junction bases left unmatched: 10. CDR1 and CDR2 from the germline V gene are SQVTM and ANQGSEA. The CDR3 is made up of 14 amino acids. The CDR3 loop is CSVLLAGRPDTQYF. The CDR3 region has the DNA TGCAGCGTCCTTTTAGCGGGCAGACCAGATACGCAGTATTTT.

This clone was recorded once. The chain employs TRBV4-1 and TRBJ2-2; TRBD1 agrees at 9 bases. Unmatched junction bases numbered 7, after V lost 3 bases and J lost 2 bases. The CDR3 runs to 17 residues. CDR1 and CDR2 from the germline V gene are MGHRA and YSYEKL. CDR3 sequence: CASSQTGTGRNTGELFF. The CDR3 bases are TGCGCCAGCAGCCAGACGGGGACAGGGCGTAACACCGGGGAGCTGTTTTTT.

The rearrangement links TRBV19 to TRBJ1-1; unclear D gene. V was pared by 3 bases and J by 4 bases, with 12 bases between. Per germline, CDR1 LNHDA and CDR2 SQIVND (reference sequence). This CDR3 spans 14 amino acids. The CDR3 coding sequence is TGTGCCAGTAGTATTGAAGGTACAGTCACTGAAGCTTTCTTT. This translates into CASSIEGTVTEAFF.

The chain is built from TRBV5-6 and TRBJ2-7; tentatively, D is TRBD2 (6 bases). This CDR3 comprises 12 residues. Germline V CDR1 and CDR2: SGHDT, YYEEEE. The V and J ends lost 4 bases and 6 bases respectively, with 11 bases between them. The CDR3 nucleotides are TGTGCCAGCAGCCGGGAGAGGGGCGAGCAGTACTTC. It specifies CASSRERGEQYF.

The gene calls are TRBV11-3 and TRBJ2-3; TRBD2 is a possible D gene (5 bases). The germline CDR1 and CDR2 sequences are SGHNT and YENEEA. This CDR3 comprises 13 residues. V gave up 4 bases and J gave up 6 bases, with 11 bases separating them. In nucleotides, the CDR3 is TGTGCCAGCAGCTCGGGGTCTCGGGATACGCAGTATTTT. This sequence encodes CASSSGSRDTQYF.

CDR3 loop: CASREGLGDNEQFF. Here the CDR3 DNA reads TGCGCCAGCAGAGAGGGTTTGGGAGATAATGAGCAGTTCTTC. The gene calls are TRBV4-1 and TRBJ2-1; possible D gene TRBD2, 5 bases. Germline V gives CDR1 MGHRA, CDR2 YSYEKL. CDR3 length: 14 amino acids. V was trimmed by 6 bases and J by 7 bases, leaving 16 bases between them.

This chain uses TRBV11-2 with TRBJ1-4, with 7 bases lining up with TRBD1. Germline V gene lookup returns CDR1 SGHAT and CDR2 FQNNGV. V lost 4 bases to trimming and J lost 8 bases; unmatched junction nucleotides: 7. The CDR3 is 14 residues long. The CDR3 spells CASSSLTGKEKLFF. The CDR3 nucleotides are TGTGCCAGCAGCTCTTTGACAGGGAAGGAAAAACTGTTTTTT.

This chain uses TRBV4-1 with TRBJ1-2; D is possibly TRBD1 (5 bases). In germline, CDR1 is MGHRA, CDR2 YSYEKL. Trimming removed 3 bases at V and 4 bases at J, with 15 bases between. The length of the CDR3 is 15 residues. The chain's CDR3 is CASSQISTGGYGYTF. CDR3 DNA sequence: TGCGCCAGCAGCCAGATAAGCACAGGAGGCTATGGCTACACCTTC.

J is TRBJ2-4 and V is TRBV19, with D maybe TRBD1 (6 bases). V dropped 2 bases and J dropped 7 bases, with 9 bases sitting between them. CDR1 and CDR2 (germline): LNHDA, SQIVND (reference sequence). CDR3 length equals 13 residues. In DNA, the CDR3 is TGTGCCAGTAGTATAACACAGGGCAACATTCAGTACTTC. Translating it yields CASSITQGNIQYF.

The V and J genes are TRBV6-6 and TRBJ1-5, with TRBD1 identical over 9 bases. The CDR3 consists of 14 residues. From germline, CDR1 is MNHNY and CDR2 SVGAGI (reference sequence). With V trimmed by 2 bases and J by 4 bases, 0 bases remained unmatched. CDR3 bases: TGTGCCAGCAGTTACGGGACAGGGAATCAGCCCCAGCATTTT. Translation gives CASSYGTGNQPQHF.

The CDR3, as DNA: TGCGCCACCACACAGGGAAGGGACACCGGGGAGCTGTTTTTT. This codes for CATTQGRDTGELFF. The chain carries TRBV5-1 and TRBJ2-2, with a weak D call TRBD1 (6 bases). The V gene's germline CDR1 is SGHRS and CDR2 YFSETQ. The CDR3 sequence is 14 residues long. Trimming took off 9 bases at V and 3 bases at J, with 15 bases between the two ends. Using reference TRBV5-1 and TRBJ2-2 for the parts outside the CDR3, the full variable domain is KAGVTQTPRYLIKTRGQQVTLSCSPISGHRSVSWYQQTPGQGLQFLFEYFSETQRNKGNFPGRFSGRQFSNSRSEMNVSTLELGDSALYLCATTQGRDTGELFFGEGSRLTVL.

The rearrangement links TRBV7-8 to TRBJ1-2, with D unclear. The CDR3 length is 14 residues. The germline CDR1 and CDR2 sequences are SGHVS and FQNEAQ. The V gene lost 6 bases and the J gene lost 3 bases, with 14 bases spanning the gap. CDR3 amino acids: CASSPPRRDYGYTF. CDR3 nucleotides: TGTGCCAGCAGTCCCCCTAGGCGGGACTATGGCTACACCTTC.

The CDR3 DNA follows: TGTGCCAGCAGCCCAAATAGGCACCTGTCCTACGAGCAGTACTTC. Translating gives CASSPNRHLSYEQYF. The rearrangement joins TRBV11-2 to TRBJ2-7; no reliable D call. Germline assignment: CDR1 SGHAT and CDR2 FQNNGV. V lost 5 bases to trimming and J lost 1 base, with 15 bases between them. There are 15 residues in the CDR3.